The rows below give T cell receptor beta chains drawn from one sample of a study of control samples from healthy donors and cancer patients. The data were produced by immunoSEQ multiplex PCR, yet TCRdb's version contains in-frame clones alone and is incomplete. The profile covers roughly 400,000 clones, with 80% to 95% appearing a single time and 5.5% to 7.5% taken by the ten largest. The sample consisted of PBMCs. Source of these receptors: a man in his forties with head and neck cancer. CDR3s include the opening cysteine and the closing phenylalanine or tryptophan. The D gene is left open where the match is weak. Clone size appears in some rows only: once, few, many, or a class for an expanded clone.

TRBV5-6,NA,NA,TRBJ1-2,TGTGCCAGCAGTACCCGGCGGGGTGGCTACACCTTC,CASSTRRGGYTF
TRBV6-5,NA,once,TRBJ2-2,TGTGCCAGCAGAGGGTTGAACACCGGGGAGCTGTTTTTT,CASRGLNTGELFF
TRBV5-5,NA,few,TRBJ2-5,TGTGCCAGCAGCTACCGTCAGGGGTTGGGGGAGGTAGAGACCCAGTACTTC,CASSYRQGLGEVETQYF
TRBV29-1,NA,few,TRBJ1-5,TGCAGCGTCGGTTCAGGGCCGGAACAGCCCCAGCATTTT,CSVGSGPEQPQHF
TRBV28,NA,NA,TRBJ2-2,TGTGCCAGCACCGCAGTCGGGAGTGGCGCCGGGGAGCTGTTTTTT,CASTAVGSGAGELFF
TRBV6-5,TRBD1,NA,TRBJ1-2,TGTGCCACCCAGGGGACAGGGAGCCACTATGGCTACACCTTC,CATQGTGSHYGYTF
TRBV7-2,NA,NA,TRBJ1-2,TGTGCCAGCAGGGGCTGGGGTAGGGATGGCTACACCTTC,CASRGWGRDGYTF
TRBV7-2,TRBD2,NA,TRBJ2-1,TGTGCCAGCAGCCCCGGCGGGGGGGCCGTCAATGAGCAGTTCTTC,CASSPGGGAVNEQFF
TRBV9,NA,NA,TRBJ2-1,TGTGCCAGCAGCGCCGGACCGATGGGATCCTACAATGAGCAGTTCTTC,CASSAGPMGSYNEQFF
TRBV7-9,NA,once,TRBJ2-7,TGTGCCAGCAGCACCTCCTACGAGCAGTACTTC,CASSTSYEQYF
TRBV7-9,NA,NA,TRBJ2-7,TGTGCCAGCAGCTCGGCGGGGTCCTACGAGCAGTACTTC,CASSSAGSYEQYF
TRBV24-1,TRBD2,NA,TRBJ2-1,TGTGCCACCAGTGATCCAGGGACTAGCGGGGGCTCCTACAATGAGCAGTTCTTC,CATSDPGTSGGSYNEQFF
TRBV28,TRBD1,NA,TRBJ2-5,TGTGCCAGCAGTATACAGGGGGCGATGGAGACCCAGTACTTC,CASSIQGAMETQYF
TRBV6-5,NA,NA,TRBJ2-3,TGTGCCAGCAGTAGGGTGAGGACAGATACGCAGTATTTT,CASSRVRTDTQYF
TRBV3-1/TRBV3-2,TRBD1,NA,TRBJ1-2,TGTGCCAGCAGCCACCGGACAGGGGGGGCATGCGCGTATGGCTACACCTTC,CASSHRTGGACAYGYTF
TRBV6-5,TRBD2,NA,TRBJ2-1,TGTGCCAGCACCCTAGCGGGAGTCGATGAGCAGTTCTTC,CASTLAGVDEQFF
TRBV5-4,TRBD1,NA,TRBJ1-1,TGTGCCAGCAGCACCATGACAGGGGTGAACACTGAAGCTTTCTTT,CASSTMTGVNTEAFF
TRBV7-2,TRBD2,NA,TRBJ2-7,TGTGCCAGCAGCCAAACTAGCGGAGGGTTATACGAGCAGTACTTC,CASSQTSGGLYEQYF
TRBV4-1,TRBD2,NA,TRBJ2-1,TGCGCCAGCAGCCTCCAGGCGGGGACTAGCGGGAAGTACTTTACCTACAATGAGCAGTTCTTC,CASSLQAGTSGKYFTYNEQFF
TRBV28,NA,NA,TRBJ2-2,TGTGCCAGCAGTTTAACGACCGGGGAGCTGTTTTTT,CASSLTTGELFF
TRBV4-1,NA,NA,TRBJ1-5,TGCGCCAGCAGCCAAGATCCGCAGGGATTAGATCAGCCCCAGCATTTT,CASSQDPQGLDQPQHF
TRBV6-6,NA,NA,TRBJ2-7,TGTGCCAGCACCTACTCCCCTCAGGGCGAGCAGTACTTC,CASTYSPQGEQYF
TRBV30,NA,NA,TRBJ1-1,TGTGCCTGGAGTGTACTGGGGCAGAACACTGAAGCTTTCTTT,CAWSVLGQNTEAFF
TRBV7-3,TRBD2,NA,TRBJ2-7,TGTGCCAGCTCGGGACTAGCGGGAAGCGAGCAGTACTTC,CASSGLAGSEQYF
TRBV19,TRBD2,NA,TRBJ2-1,TGTGCCAGTAGTATCTTGCTAGCGGGAGGGCCCTCCTACAATGAGCAGTTCTTC,CASSILLAGGPSYNEQFF
TRBV11-3,TRBD2,NA,TRBJ2-5,TGTGCCAGCAGCTTAGGACTAGCGGGGGGTGAACAAGAGACCCAGTACTTC,CASSLGLAGGEQETQYF
TRBV3-1/TRBV3-2,TRBD1,NA,TRBJ1-5,TGTGCCAGCAGCCAAGGGGACAGAAGTAATCAGCCCCAGCATTTT,CASSQGDRSNQPQHF
TRBV28,TRBD2,NA,TRBJ2-5,TGTGCCAGCGCCCCCGGGACTAGCGGTCGAGAGACCCAGTACTTC,CASAPGTSGRETQYF
TRBV7-8,NA,NA,TRBJ2-5,TGTGCCAGCAGCTTAGCGCGGTTAGGGTTTGAGACCCAGTACTTC,CASSLARLGFETQYF
TRBV7-2,NA,NA,TRBJ2-3,TGTGCCAGCAGCTTGCAGGGGAGACTAGCAGATACGCAGTATTTT,CASSLQGRLADTQYF
TRBV30,NA,few,TRBJ1-5,TGTGCCTGGAGTGTACTGCATAGCAATCAGCCCCAGCATTTT,CAWSVLHSNQPQHF
TRBV27,NA,NA,TRBJ1-1,TGTGCCAGCACTCCCCAGGGCAGGGGAAATCTTGAAGCTTTCTTT,CASTPQGRGNLEAFF
TRBV5-1,NA,NA,TRBJ2-2,TGCGCCAGCAGCTTGTTCGGAAGTCGCGGCACCGGGGAGCTGTTTTTT,CASSLFGSRGTGELFF
TRBV19,TRBD2,NA,TRBJ2-3,TGTGCCAGTAGTATCCTAGCGGGACAAAGCGGAGGGACAGATACGCAGTATTTT,CASSILAGQSGGTDTQYF
TRBV7-8,NA,once,TRBJ1-1,TGTGCCAGCAGTCCATGGAACACTGAAGCTTTCTTT,CASSPWNTEAFF
TRBV7-9,TRBD1,NA,TRBJ1-2,TGTGCCAGCAGCTTCACCGGGACAGGGATCTTGAACTATGGCTACACCTTC,CASSFTGTGILNYGYTF
TRBV11-2,TRBD2,NA,TRBJ2-2,TGTGCCAGCAGCTGGACTAGCGGTGACACCGGGGAGCTGTTTTTT,CASSWTSGDTGELFF
TRBV7-2,NA,once,TRBJ1-2,TGTGCCAGCAGAACCGGCGGCCTTGAGCGTGGCTACACCTTC,CASRTGGLERGYTF
TRBV28,NA,NA,TRBJ1-2,TGTGCCAGCAGTTTTGGGGCGAGAGCGTATGGCTACACCTTC,CASSFGARAYGYTF
TRBV7-2,TRBD1,NA,TRBJ2-3,TGTGCCAGCAGCTTAATCAGGGACAGGGTCACAGATACGCAGTATTTT,CASSLIRDRVTDTQYF
TRBV5-6,NA,NA,TRBJ1-2,TGTGCCAGCAGCTTGACAGGGTCCTATGGCTACACCTTC,CASSLTGSYGYTF
TRBV19,TRBD1,NA,TRBJ1-2,TGTGCCAGTAGTACCTCCGGGACAGGGGCGGCGATCTATGGCTACACCTTC,CASSTSGTGAAIYGYTF
TRBV6-5,NA,NA,TRBJ2-7,TGTGCCAGCAGTTACAGGTCCGATTCCTACGAGCAGTACTTC,CASSYRSDSYEQYF
TRBV18,NA,NA,TRBJ1-5,TGTGCCAGCTCCCCCACCATTGACTTTGGACAGCCCCAGCATTTT,CASSPTIDFGQPQHF
TRBV7-9,TRBD2,NA,TRBJ2-7,TGTGCCAGCAGCTTAGGGGCAAGCGGGGGAGCAAACTACGAGCAGTACTTC,CASSLGASGGANYEQYF
TRBV5-1,TRBD1,NA,TRBJ1-2,TGCGCCAGCAGCTTTTCCGGGACAGGGCGGGATGGCTACACCTTC,CASSFSGTGRDGYTF
TRBV6-5,NA,NA,TRBJ2-2,TGTACCAGCAGTCACAGGCGGCTTGTCACCGGGGAGCTGTTTTTT,CTSSHRRLVTGELFF
TRBV5-6,NA,NA,TRBJ2-7,TGTGCCAGCAGCCCGGCCGGGAGTCGCGAGCAGTACTTC,CASSPAGSREQYF
TRBV7-9,NA,once,TRBJ1-4,TGTGCCAGCAGACCTGGGGAGACTAATGAAAAACTGTTTTTT,CASRPGETNEKLFF
TRBV27,NA,NA,TRBJ2-6,TGTGCCAGCAGTTTATCCCTCGACAGTCCTCCTGGGGCCAACGTCCTGACTTTC,CASSLSLDSPPGANVLTF
TRBV6-5,TRBD1,once,TRBJ2-1,TGTGCCAGCAGCGCAGGACAGGGGGCTAAAAATGAGCAGTTCTTC,CASSAGQGAKNEQFF
TRBV3-1/TRBV3-2,NA,NA,TRBJ1-2,TGTGCCAGCAGCCAAGAAGCGGGAGGCTACTATGGCTACACCTTC,CASSQEAGGYYGYTF
TRBV10-3,TRBD2,NA,TRBJ2-3,TGTGCCATCACCCCCGGGACTAGCGGGGGGAAAACAGATACGCAGTATTTT,CAITPGTSGGKTDTQYF
TRBV19,NA,NA,TRBJ2-7,TGTGCCAGTAGTATGTCAGGAACAGAGCCCTACGAGCAGTACTTC,CASSMSGTEPYEQYF